This entry lists 6 T cell receptor beta chains sequenced from one sample in a study of cytomegalovirus exposure and HLA in healthy donors (dated by TCRdb to 2016 to 2017). Library method: the immunoSEQ multiplex PCR assay. For the multiplex PCR, a mixture combining 60 forward primers for TCR Vbeta segments and 13 reverse primers for TCR Jbeta segments was used. Not all clones reach the TCRdb copy of this immuneACCESS table, which keeps in-frame sequences only. Checked studies attribute under half of the gap to unresolved V genes and leave the rest unexplained. The sample table holds some 200,000 clones, of which about two thirds were seen once. About 2.8% of the sample comes from the top ten. Sequenced sample: PBMCs. The receptor source for this set is a man between 35 and 55 years old in good health and CMV-seropositive.

The chain employs TRBV27 and TRBJ1-1; no firm D call. Trimming shortened V by 6 bases and J by 1 base, and 9 bases separated the two germline ends. The CDR3 consists of 13 residues. From germline, CDR1 is MNHEY and CDR2 SMNVEV (reference sequence). The CDR3 DNA reads TGTGCCAGCAGCTTCGGAGGGAACACTGAAGCTTTCTTT. The encoded protein is CASSFGGNTEAFF.

The chain links TRBV28 to TRBJ2-3, with TRBD1 as a possible D gene (6 bases). The CDR3 is 14 residues long. V shed 1 base and J shed 6 bases, with 11 bases lying between them. Germline assignment: CDR1 MDHEN and CDR2 SYDVKM. DNA for the CDR3: TGTGCCAGCAGTTTATATCGGGGACATGATACGCAGTATTTT. This codes for CASSLYRGHDTQYF.

The rearrangement uses TRBV15 and TRBJ2-7; 9 bases map to TRBD1. Germline values: CDR1 LNHNV, CDR2 YYDKDF (reference sequence). The CDR3 is 15 amino acids. Trimming removed 1 base from V and 2 bases from J; junction bases left unmatched: 3. CDR3: CATSRGGDRAYEQYF. CDR3 DNA sequence: TGTGCCACCAGCAGAGGCGGGGACAGGGCCTACGAGCAGTACTTC.

The V call is TRBV11-2, the J call TRBJ2-5, with D unresolved. CDR1 is SGHAT, CDR2 FQNNGV, per germline. The CDR3 consists of 15 residues. V was shortened by 1 base and J by 2 bases, with 11 bases between the two germline ends. The CDR3 protein is CASSLGATAQETQYF. The CDR3 coding sequence is TGTGCCAGCAGCTTAGGTGCTACAGCTCAAGAGACCCAGTACTTC.

In this sample, this clone turned up once. V usage is TRBV19 and J usage is TRBJ2-3; possible D gene TRBD2, 6 bases. Trimming left V 6 bases short and J 3 bases short, with 13 bases between. This CDR3 is 14 amino acids long. Germline CDR1 is LNHDA and CDR2 is SQIVND (reference sequence). This CDR3 reads CASRQSGVTDTQYF. The CDR3 DNA sequence: TGTGCCAGTAGACAATCGGGGGTAACAGATACGCAGTATTTT. Based on the CDR3 plus reference TRBV19 and TRBJ2-3, the full variable domain is DGGITQSPKYLFRKEGQNVTLSCEQNLNHDAMYWYRQDPGQGLRLIYYSQIVNDFQKGDIAEGYSVSREKKESFPLTVTSAQKNPTAFYLCASRQSGVTDTQYFGPGTRLTVL.

This clone was recorded a few times. The CDR3 nucleotides are TGTGCCAGCAGCCCACAGAGCTCCTATAATTCACCCCTCCACTTT. Amino acid sequence: CASSPQSSYNSPLHF. The J gene is TRBJ1-6, the V gene TRBV27, with D unresolved. V was trimmed by 6 bases and J by 0 bases, leaving 9 bases between them. The CDR3 length is 15 residues. CDR1 MNHEY and CDR2 SMNVEV come from the germline V gene (reference sequence).